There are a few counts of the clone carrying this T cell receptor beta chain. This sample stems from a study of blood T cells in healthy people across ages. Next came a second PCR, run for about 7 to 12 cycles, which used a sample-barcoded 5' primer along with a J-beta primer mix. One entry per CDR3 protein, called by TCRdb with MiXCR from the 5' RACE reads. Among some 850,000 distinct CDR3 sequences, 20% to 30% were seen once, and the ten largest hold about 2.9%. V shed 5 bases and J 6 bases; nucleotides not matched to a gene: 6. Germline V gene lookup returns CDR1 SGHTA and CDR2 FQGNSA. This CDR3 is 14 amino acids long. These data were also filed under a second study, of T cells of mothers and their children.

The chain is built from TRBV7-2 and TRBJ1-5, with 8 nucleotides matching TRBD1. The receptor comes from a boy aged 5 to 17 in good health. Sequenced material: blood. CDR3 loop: CASSLDRGRQPQHF. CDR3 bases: TGTGCCAGCAGCCTCGACAGGGGTCGTCAGCCCCAGCATTTT.